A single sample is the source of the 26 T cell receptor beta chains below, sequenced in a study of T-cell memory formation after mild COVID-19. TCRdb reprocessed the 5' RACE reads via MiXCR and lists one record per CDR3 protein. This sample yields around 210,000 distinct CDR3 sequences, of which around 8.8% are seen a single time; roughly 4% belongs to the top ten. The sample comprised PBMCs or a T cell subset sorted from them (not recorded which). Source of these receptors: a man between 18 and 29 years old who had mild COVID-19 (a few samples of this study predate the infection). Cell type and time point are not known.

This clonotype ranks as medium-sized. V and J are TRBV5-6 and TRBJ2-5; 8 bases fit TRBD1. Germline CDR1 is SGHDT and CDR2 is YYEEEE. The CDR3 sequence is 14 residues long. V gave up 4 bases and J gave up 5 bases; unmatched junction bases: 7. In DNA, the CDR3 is TGTGCCAGCAGCACACCCGGGACAGGCGAGACCCAGTACTTC. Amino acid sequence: CASSTPGTGETQYF.

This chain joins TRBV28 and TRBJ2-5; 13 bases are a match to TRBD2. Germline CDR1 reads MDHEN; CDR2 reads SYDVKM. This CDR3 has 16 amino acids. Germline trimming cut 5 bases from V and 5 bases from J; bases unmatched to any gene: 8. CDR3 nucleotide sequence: TGTGCCAGCAGTAGTACCGGACTAGCGGGGGCGGAGACCCAGTACTTC. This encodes CASSSTGLAGAETQYF. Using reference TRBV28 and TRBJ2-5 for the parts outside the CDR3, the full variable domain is DVKVTQSSRYLVKRTGEKVFLECVQDMDHENMFWYRQDPGLGLRLIYFSYDVKMKEKGDIPEGYSVSREKKERFSLILESASTNQTSMYLCASSSTGLAGAETQYFGPGTRLLVL.

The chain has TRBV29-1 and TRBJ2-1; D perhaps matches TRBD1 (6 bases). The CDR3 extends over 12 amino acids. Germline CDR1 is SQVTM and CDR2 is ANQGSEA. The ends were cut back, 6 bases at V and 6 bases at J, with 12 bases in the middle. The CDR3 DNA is TGCAGCGTCGATACAGGGTCCAATGAGCAGTTCTTC. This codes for CSVDTGSNEQFF.

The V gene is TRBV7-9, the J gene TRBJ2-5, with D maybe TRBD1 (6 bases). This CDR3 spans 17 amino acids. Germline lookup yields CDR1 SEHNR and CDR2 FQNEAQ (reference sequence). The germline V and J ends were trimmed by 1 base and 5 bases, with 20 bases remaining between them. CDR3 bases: TGTGCCAGCAGCTTAGGAGGGACACAGGTATTTGGGGAGACCCAGTACTTC. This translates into CASSLGGTQVFGETQYF.

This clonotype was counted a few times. CDR3 bases: TGTGCCAGCTCACCCCCCGGTTTGGCAGAGACCCAGTACTTC. Its protein is CASSPPGLAETQYF. The chain carries TRBV18 and TRBJ2-5; D is undetermined. There are 14 residues in the CDR3. Germline V lookup: CDR1 KGHSH, CDR2 LQKENI. V was shortened by 3 bases and J by 4 bases, with 12 bases between the two germline ends.

For the CDR3, the DNA is TGTGCCACCCGGACAGGGATTAACACCGGGGAGCTGTTTTTT. This codes for CATRTGINTGELFF. V gene TRBV10-3 combines with J gene TRBJ2-2, with 8 bases lining up with TRBD1. Germline lookup yields CDR1 ENHRY and CDR2 SYGVKD. The CDR3 spans 14 residues. With 10 bases clipped from V and 2 bases from J, the junction kept 6 bases outside the gene matches.

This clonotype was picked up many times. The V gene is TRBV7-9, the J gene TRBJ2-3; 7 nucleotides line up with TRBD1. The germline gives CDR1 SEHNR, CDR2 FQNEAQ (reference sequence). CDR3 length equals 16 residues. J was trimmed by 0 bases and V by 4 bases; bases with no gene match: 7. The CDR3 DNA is TGTGCCAGCAGCTCCCGGGACAGCCCTAGCACAGATACGCAGTATTTT. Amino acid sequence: CASSSRDSPSTDTQYF.

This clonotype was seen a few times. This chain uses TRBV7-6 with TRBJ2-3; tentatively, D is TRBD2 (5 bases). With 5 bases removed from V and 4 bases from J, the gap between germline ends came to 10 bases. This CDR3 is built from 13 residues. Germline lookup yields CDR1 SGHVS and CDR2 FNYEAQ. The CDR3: CASSPVSADTQYF. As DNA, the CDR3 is TGTGCCAGCAGCCCGGTTAGCGCAGATACGCAGTATTTT.

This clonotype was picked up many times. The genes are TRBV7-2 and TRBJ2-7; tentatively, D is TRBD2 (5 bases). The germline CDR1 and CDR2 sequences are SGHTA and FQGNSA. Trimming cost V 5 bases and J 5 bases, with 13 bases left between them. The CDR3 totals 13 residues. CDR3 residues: CASSLRVGNEQYF. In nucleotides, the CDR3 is TGTGCCAGCAGCCTGCGCGTCGGGAACGAGCAGTACTTC.

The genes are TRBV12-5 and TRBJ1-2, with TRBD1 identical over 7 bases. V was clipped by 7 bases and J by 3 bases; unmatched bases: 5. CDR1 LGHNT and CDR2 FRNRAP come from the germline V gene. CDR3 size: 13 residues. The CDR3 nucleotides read TGTGCTAGTGCTCTCGGGACAGACTATGGCTACACCTTC. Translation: CASALGTDYGYTF.

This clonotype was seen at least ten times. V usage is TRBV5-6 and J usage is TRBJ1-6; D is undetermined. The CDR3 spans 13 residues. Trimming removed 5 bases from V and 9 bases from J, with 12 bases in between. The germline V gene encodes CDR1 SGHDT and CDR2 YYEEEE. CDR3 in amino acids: CASRREDGSPLHF. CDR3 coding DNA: TGTGCCAGCAGGCGGGAGGACGGTTCACCCCTCCACTTT.

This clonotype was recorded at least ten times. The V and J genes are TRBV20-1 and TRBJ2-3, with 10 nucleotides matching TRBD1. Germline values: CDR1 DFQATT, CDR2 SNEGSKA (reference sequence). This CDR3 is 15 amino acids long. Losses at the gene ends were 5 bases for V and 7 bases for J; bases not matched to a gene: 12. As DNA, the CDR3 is TGCAGTGCTTCCCCCGGGACAGGGGCCCGACATACGCAGTATTTT. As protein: CSASPGTGARHTQYF.

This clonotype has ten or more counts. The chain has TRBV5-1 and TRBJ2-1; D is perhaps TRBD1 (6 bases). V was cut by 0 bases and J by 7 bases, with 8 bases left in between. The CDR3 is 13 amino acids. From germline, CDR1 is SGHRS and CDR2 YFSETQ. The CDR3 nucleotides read TGCGCCAGCAGCTTGGAACAGGGTAATGAGCAGTTCTTC. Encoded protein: CASSLEQGNEQFF.

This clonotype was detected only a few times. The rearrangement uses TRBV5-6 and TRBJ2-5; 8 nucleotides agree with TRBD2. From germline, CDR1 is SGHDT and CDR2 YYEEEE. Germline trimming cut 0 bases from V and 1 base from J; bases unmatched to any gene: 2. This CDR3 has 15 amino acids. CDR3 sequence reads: CASSLVLAGQETQYF. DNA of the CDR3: TGTGCCAGCAGCTTGGTCCTAGCGGGCCAAGAGACCCAGTACTTC.

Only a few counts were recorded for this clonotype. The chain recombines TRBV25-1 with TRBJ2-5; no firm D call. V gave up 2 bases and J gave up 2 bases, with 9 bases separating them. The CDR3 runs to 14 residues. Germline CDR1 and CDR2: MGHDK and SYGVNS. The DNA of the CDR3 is TGTGCCAGCAGTGAAGGCCAGCTGCAAGAGACCCAGTACTTC. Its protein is CASSEGQLQETQYF.

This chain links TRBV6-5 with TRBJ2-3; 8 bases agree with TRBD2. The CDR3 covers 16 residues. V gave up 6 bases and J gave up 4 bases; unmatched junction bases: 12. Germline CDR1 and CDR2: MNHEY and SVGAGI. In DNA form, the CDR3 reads TGTGCCAGCAGCTCCGGGACTAGAGAAAGCGCAGATACGCAGTATTTT. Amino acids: CASSSGTRESADTQYF.

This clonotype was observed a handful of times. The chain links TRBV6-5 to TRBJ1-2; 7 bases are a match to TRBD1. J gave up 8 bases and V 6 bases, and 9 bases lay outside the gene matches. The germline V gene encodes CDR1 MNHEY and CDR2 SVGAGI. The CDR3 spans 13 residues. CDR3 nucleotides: TGTGCCAGCAGGAGCACAGGGGTCGGCGGCTACACCTTC. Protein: CASRSTGVGGYTF.

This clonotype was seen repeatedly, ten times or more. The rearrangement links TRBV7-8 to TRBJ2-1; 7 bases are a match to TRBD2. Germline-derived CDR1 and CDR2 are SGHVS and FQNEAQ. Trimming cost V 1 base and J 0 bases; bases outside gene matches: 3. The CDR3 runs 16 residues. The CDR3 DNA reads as TGTGCCAGCAGCTTAGTCGGGGGGAGCTCCTACAATGAGCAGTTCTTC. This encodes CASSLVGGSSYNEQFF.

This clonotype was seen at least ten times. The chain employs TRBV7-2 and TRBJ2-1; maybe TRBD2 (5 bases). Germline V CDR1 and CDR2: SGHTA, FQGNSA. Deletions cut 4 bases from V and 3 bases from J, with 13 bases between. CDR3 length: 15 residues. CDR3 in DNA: TGTGCCAGCAGCTCCGCCACCGGGAACTACAATGAGCAGTTCTTC. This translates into CASSSATGNYNEQFF.

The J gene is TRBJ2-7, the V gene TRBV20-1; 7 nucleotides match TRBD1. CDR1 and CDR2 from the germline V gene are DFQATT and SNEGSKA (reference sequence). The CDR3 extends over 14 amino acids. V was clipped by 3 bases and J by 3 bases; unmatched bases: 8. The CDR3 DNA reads TGCAGTGCTAGCTCTAGGACAGGATTCTACGAGCAGTACTTC. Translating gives CSASSRTGFYEQYF.

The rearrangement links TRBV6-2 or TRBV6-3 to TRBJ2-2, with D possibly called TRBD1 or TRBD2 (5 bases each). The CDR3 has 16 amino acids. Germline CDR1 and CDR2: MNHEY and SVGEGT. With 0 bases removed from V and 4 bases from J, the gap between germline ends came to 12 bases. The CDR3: CASSYSEVGLTGELFF. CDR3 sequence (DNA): TGTGCCAGCAGTTACTCGGAGGTGGGGCTCACCGGGGAGCTGTTTTTT.

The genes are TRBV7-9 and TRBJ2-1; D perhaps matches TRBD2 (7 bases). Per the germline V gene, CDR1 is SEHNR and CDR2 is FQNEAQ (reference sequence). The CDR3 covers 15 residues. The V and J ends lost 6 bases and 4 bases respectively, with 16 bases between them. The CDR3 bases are TGTGCCAGCAGTACATGGGAGGGGGGTTACAATGAGCAGTTCTTC. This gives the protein CASSTWEGGYNEQFF.

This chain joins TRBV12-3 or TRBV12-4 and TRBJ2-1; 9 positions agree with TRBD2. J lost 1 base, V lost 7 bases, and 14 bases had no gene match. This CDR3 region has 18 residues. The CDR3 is CASIPRVGSGGSYNEQFF. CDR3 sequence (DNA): TGTGCCAGCATTCCTCGGGTGGGTAGCGGGGGATCCTACAATGAGCAGTTCTTC.

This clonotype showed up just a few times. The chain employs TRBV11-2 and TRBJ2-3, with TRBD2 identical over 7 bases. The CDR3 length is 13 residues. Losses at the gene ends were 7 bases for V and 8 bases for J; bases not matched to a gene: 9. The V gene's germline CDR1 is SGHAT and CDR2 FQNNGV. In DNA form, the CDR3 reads TGTGCCAGCACCCTGGGGGGGGGGAGTACGCAGTATTTT. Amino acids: CASTLGGGSTQYF.

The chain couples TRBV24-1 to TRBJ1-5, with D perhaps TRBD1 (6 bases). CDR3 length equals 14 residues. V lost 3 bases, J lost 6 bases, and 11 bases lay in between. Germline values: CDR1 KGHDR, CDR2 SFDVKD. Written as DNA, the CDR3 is TGTGCCACCAGTGATCCGGGGGCCGTTCAGCCCCAGCATTTT. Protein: CATSDPGAVQPQHF.

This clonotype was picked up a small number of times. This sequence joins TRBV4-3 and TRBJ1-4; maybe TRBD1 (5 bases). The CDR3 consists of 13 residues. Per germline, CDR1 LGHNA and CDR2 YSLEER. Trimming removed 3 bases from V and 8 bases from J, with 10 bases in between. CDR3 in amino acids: CASSQAGPEKLFF. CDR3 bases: TGCGCCAGCAGCCAGGCGGGACCCGAAAAACTGTTTTTT.